Following are 25 T cell receptor beta chains from one sample sequenced in a study of technical replicates of blood from several donors. This table comes from immunoSEQ multiplex PCR, and its TCRdb copy is limited to in-frame clones, with some not included. The repertoire holds some 90,000 clones, with about 95% as singletons. Material: T cells isolated from PBMCs. The receptors come from a human donor in good health.

This chain joins TRBV27 and TRBJ1-5; D possibly corresponds to TRBD1 (6 bases). The V end was cut by 3 bases, the J end by 2 bases, with 11 bases between. CDR1 is MNHEY and CDR2 is SMNVEV in the germline V gene (reference sequence). The CDR3 sequence is 15 residues long. For the CDR3, the DNA is TGTGCCAGCAGTTTCGCACAGGGCCGCAATCAGCCCCAGCATTTT. Translation: CASSFAQGRNQPQHF.

V usage is TRBV5-4 and J usage is TRBJ2-2; D possibly corresponds to TRBD1 (6 bases). The CDR3 extends over 17 amino acids. V gave up 3 bases and J gave up 2 bases, with 17 bases separating them. Per the germline V gene, CDR1 is SGHNT and CDR2 is YYREEE (reference sequence). This chain's CDR3 is CASSSTLGTPNTGELFF. The CDR3, as DNA: TGTGCCAGCAGCTCTACTTTAGGGACACCCAACACCGGGGAGCTGTTTTTT.

The chain's CDR3 is CASSTGTAYNEQFF. DNA of the CDR3: TGCGCCAGCAGCACCGGGACAGCATACAATGAGCAGTTCTTC. The V gene is TRBV5-1, the J gene TRBJ2-1, with 7 bases that match TRBD1. V dropped 4 bases and J dropped 4; count of bases not matched to a gene: 5. CDR1 is SGHRS, CDR2 YFSETQ, per germline. This CDR3 region has 14 residues.

J is TRBJ1-1 and V is TRBV6-6, with TRBD1 as a possible D gene (6 bases). The V and J ends lost 4 bases and 5 bases respectively, with 17 bases between them. The CDR3 is 15 amino acids. CDR1 is MNHNY, CDR2 SVGAGI, per germline (reference sequence). CDR3 protein: CASSSTGTRRTEAFF. Here the CDR3 DNA reads TGTGCCAGCAGTTCGACAGGCACCAGGAGGACTGAAGCTTTCTTT.

The J gene is TRBJ1-5, the V gene TRBV19; 7 bases fit TRBD1. V lost 6 bases and J lost 0; bases outside the gene matches: 5. The CDR3 totals 15 residues. Germline lookup yields CDR1 LNHDA and CDR2 SQIVND (reference sequence). This CDR3 reads CASSLTGYSNQPQHF. In DNA, the CDR3 is TGTGCCAGTAGCCTGACAGGGTATAGCAATCAGCCCCAGCATTTT.

V is TRBV30 and J is TRBJ2-5; TRBD2 matches 12 bases. V shed 2 bases and J 4 bases; nucleotides not matched to a gene: 2. Germline V lookup: CDR1 GTSNPN, CDR2 SVGIG (reference sequence). The CDR3 sequence is 14 residues long. Written as DNA, the CDR3 is TGTGCCTGGAGTCCGACTAGCGGGGGAGAGACCCAGTACTTC. It yields the protein CAWSPTSGGETQYF.

This chain links TRBV4-3 with TRBJ2-5; D call uncertain. The germline CDR1 and CDR2 sequences are LGHNA and YSLEER. There are 14 residues in the CDR3. The V end lost 0 bases, the J end lost 3 bases, and 8 bases lay between the germline ends. The CDR3 nucleotides are TGCGCCAGCAGCCAAGATCTTACGGAAGAGACCCAGTACTTC. It encodes CASSQDLTEETQYF.

The CDR3 loop reads CASRRTGFSEQYF. The CDR3, as DNA: TGTGCCAGCAGAAGGACAGGGTTCTCCGAGCAGTACTTC. The chain recombines TRBV6-5 with TRBJ2-7; 8 bases align to TRBD1. Looked up from germline, CDR1 is MNHEY and CDR2 is SVGAGI. The V segment lost 6 bases and the J segment 6 bases; nucleotides outside the gene matches: 7. The CDR3 runs 13 residues.

The chain's CDR3 is CASSWGHLEKLFF. CDR3 DNA: TGTGCCAGCAGCTGGGGACATCTGGAGAAACTGTTTTTT. The J gene is TRBJ1-4, the V gene TRBV11-2; a weak D match, TRBD1 (6 bases). The CDR3 has 13 amino acids. The V end lost 4 bases, the J end lost 11 bases, and 14 bases lay between the germline ends. Germline V gene lookup returns CDR1 SGHAT and CDR2 FQNNGV. The full variable domain, rest sourced from reference TRBV11-2 and TRBJ1-4, is EAGVAQSPRYKIIEKRQSVAFWCNPISGHATLYWYQQILGQGPKLLIQFQNNGVVDDSQLPKDRFSAERLKGVDSTLKIQPAKLEDSAVYLCASSWGHLEKLFFGSGTQLSVL.

The chain employs TRBV28 and TRBJ2-7; D perhaps matches TRBD2 (6 bases). The CDR3 length is 13 residues. V was clipped by 3 bases and J by 3 bases, with 9 bases between them. Germline V CDR1 and CDR2: MDHEN, SYDVKM. CDR3 nucleotides: TGTGCCAGCAGTTTGAGGGGAGGCTACGAGCAGTACTTC. This codes for CASSLRGGYEQYF.

CDR3 residues: CASQQYEGGDSHQPQHF. DNA for the CDR3: TGTGCCAGTCAACAATACGAGGGTGGCGATAGTCATCAGCCCCAGCATTTT. The chain uses TRBV19 and TRBJ1-5; D is unclear. In germline, CDR1 is LNHDA, CDR2 SQIVND (reference sequence). V was shortened by 8 bases and J by 5 bases, with 25 bases between the two germline ends. The CDR3 totals 17 residues.

V gene TRBV6-6 combines with J gene TRBJ2-3, with 10 bases lining up with TRBD1. Losses at the gene ends were 6 bases for V and 5 bases for J; bases not matched to a gene: 2. CDR3 length: 13 amino acids. CDR1 is MNHNY and CDR2 is SVGAGI in the germline V gene (reference sequence). CDR3 loop: CASRTGGGDTQYF. The CDR3 DNA sequence: TGTGCCAGCAGGACAGGGGGCGGAGATACGCAGTATTTT.

The rearrangement joins TRBV9 to TRBJ2-1, with 10 bases identical to TRBD2. V lost 0 bases and J lost 7; bases outside the gene matches: 4. Germline values: CDR1 SGDLS, CDR2 YYNGEE. The CDR3 consists of 15 residues. This CDR3 is CASSVGLAGVNEQFF. DNA of the CDR3: TGTGCCAGCAGCGTAGGGCTAGCGGGAGTGAATGAGCAGTTCTTC.

The rearrangement joins TRBV15 to TRBJ1-4, with a tentative D call TRBD1 (6 bases). Germline V gives CDR1 LNHNV, CDR2 YYDKDF (reference sequence). Trimming left V 9 bases short and J 4 bases short, with 21 bases between. This CDR3 is 16 amino acids long. CDR3 DNA: TGTGCCACGTACGAGATGAGAGGGGGTAGTAATGAAAAACTGTTTTTT. Translation gives CATYEMRGGSNEKLFF.

DNA of the CDR3: TGTGCCAGCAGCCCTAACTCGATTAGCGAGCAGTACTTC. Translation: CASSPNSISEQYF. This chain connects TRBV11-3 to TRBJ2-7; D not certain. The CDR3 is 13 residues long. CDR1 is SGHNT and CDR2 is YENEEA in the germline V gene. With 5 bases removed from V and 6 bases from J, the gap between germline ends came to 14 bases.

The J gene is TRBJ2-3, the V gene TRBV6-1; 10 nucleotides align to TRBD2. CDR3 length: 19 amino acids. V shed 0 bases and J 4 bases; nucleotides not matched to a gene: 13. Germline lookup yields CDR1 MNHNS and CDR2 SASEGT. CDR3 DNA sequence: TGTGCCAGCAGTGAAGCCCCCCCCTTACTAGCGGGAACCTCAGATACGCAGTATTTT. It translates to CASSEAPPLLAGTSDTQYF.

V usage is TRBV7-6 and J usage is TRBJ1-1; D is unclear. The germline gives CDR1 SGHVS, CDR2 FNYEAQ. Trimming removed 4 bases at V and 4 bases at J, with 13 bases between. CDR3 length: 14 residues. The CDR3, as DNA: TGTGCCAGCAGCTCCGATGGAGGGCCCACTGAAGCTTTCTTT. It yields the protein CASSSDGGPTEAFF.

The chain has TRBV11-3 and TRBJ2-7; TRBD1 might be the D (5 bases). Germline CDR1 reads SGHNT; CDR2 reads YENEEA. CDR3 size: 13 residues. V lost 6 bases and J 2 bases, leaving 11 bases between the germline ends. CDR3 sequence: CASRFDSAYEQYF. DNA of the CDR3: TGTGCCAGCAGATTCGACAGCGCCTACGAGCAGTACTTC. The entire variable domain, with the rest obtained from reference TRBV11-3 and TRBJ2-7, is as follows: EAGVVQSPRYKIIEKKQPVAFWCNPISGHNTLYWYLQNLGQGPELLIRYENEEAVDDSQLPKDRFSAERLKGVDSTLKIQPAELGDSAVYLCASRFDSAYEQYFGPGTRLTVT.

This chain links TRBV10-1 with TRBJ2-2, with D maybe TRBD2 (5 bases). The CDR3 sequence is 13 residues long. Trimming left V 7 bases short and J 6 bases short, with 12 bases between. Per germline, CDR1 WNHNN and CDR2 SYGVQD (reference sequence). The CDR3 region is CASNDYSAGELFF. CDR3 bases: TGCGCCAGCAACGACTACTCGGCCGGGGAGCTGTTTTTT.

This chain joins TRBV5-1 and TRBJ1-1; D perhaps matches TRBD1 (6 bases). V was cut by 5 bases and J by 0 bases, with 11 bases left in between. Germline V CDR1 and CDR2: SGHRS, YFSETQ. CDR3 length: 14 amino acids. CDR3 amino acids: CASRQGQMNTEAFF. DNA for the CDR3: TGCGCCAGCAGGCAGGGGCAAATGAACACTGAAGCTTTCTTT.

The chain couples TRBV30 to TRBJ1-2, with TRBD1 matching 11 bases. The CDR3 covers 15 residues. V gave up 0 bases and J gave up 7 bases; unmatched junction bases: 7. Looked up from germline, CDR1 is GTSNPN and CDR2 is SVGIG (reference sequence). Written as DNA, the CDR3 is TGTGCCTGGAGTGTACGAAGGACAGGGGGCTTTGGCTACACCTTC. This codes for CAWSVRRTGGFGYTF.

V usage is TRBV9 and J usage is TRBJ2-7; 9 nucleotides line up with TRBD1. With 4 bases clipped from V and 3 bases from J, the junction kept 5 bases outside the gene matches. The CDR3 consists of 14 residues. From germline, CDR1 is SGDLS and CDR2 YYNGEE. The DNA of the CDR3 is TGTGCCAGCAGCCCCCGGGACAGGGTCTACGAGCAGTACTTC. This sequence encodes CASSPRDRVYEQYF.

The rearrangement links TRBV27 to TRBJ1-5; 9 positions match TRBD1. The trim removed 1 base at V and 6 bases at J, leaving 4 bases unmatched. The V gene's germline CDR1 is MNHEY and CDR2 SMNVEV (reference sequence). There are 15 residues in the CDR3. CDR3 sequence reads: CASSLYRGLSQPQHF. The CDR3 DNA is TGTGCCAGCAGTTTATACAGGGGGCTGAGTCAGCCCCAGCATTTT.

This sequence joins TRBV27 and TRBJ2-7; 8 bases align to TRBD1. The germline V gene encodes CDR1 MNHEY and CDR2 SMNVEV (reference sequence). Unmatched junction bases numbered 9, after V lost 0 bases and J lost 5 bases. The CDR3 has 16 residues. This CDR3 reads CASSLSGQGKWHEQYF. The CDR3, as DNA: TGTGCCAGCAGTTTATCCGGACAGGGAAAGTGGCACGAGCAGTACTTC.

The V and J genes are TRBV9 and TRBJ2-5, with 12 nucleotides matching TRBD2. V was pared by 3 bases and J by 1 base, with 4 bases of the junction left unmatched. Germline V CDR1 and CDR2: SGDLS, YYNGEE. CDR3 length equals 16 residues. CDR3 residues: CASSAGLAGTQETQYF. CDR3 in DNA: TGTGCCAGCAGCGCCGGACTAGCGGGGACCCAAGAGACCCAGTACTTC.